This T cell receptor beta chain derives from a study of blood T cell repertoires in COVID-19. Study as a whole: The origin of the acute and convalescent COVID-19 samples was the United States, Italy and Spain.

Donors of Cohort 3 who recovered were those that had two negative PCRs, clearance, or symptom resolution. As concerns this clone: One end of the junction is discordant with germline, which a read error may explain.

The CDR3 contains 13 residues. Germline loops: CDR1 LGHDT, CDR2 YNNKEL (reference sequence). The table came from immunoSEQ multiplex PCR; TCRdb's copy has only in-frame clones and leaves some out. The sample consists of 250,000 or so clones, about 85% of them appearing once. J is TRBJ2-1 and V is TRBV3-1 (or the pseudogene TRBV3-2); TRBD2 matches 7 bases. The sequence was collected from a man aged 25 to 40 who had recovered from COVID-19. The sample taken for sequencing was PBMCs or T cells enriched from blood (not recorded which). The CDR3 is CASSDGIGRERVF. The CDR3 bases are TGTGCCAGCAGCGATGGAATAGGGCGGGAGCGGGTCTTC.